These 6 T cell receptor beta chains share one sample of origin, sequenced in a study of cytomegalovirus exposure and HLA in healthy donors. This PCR relied on a set of 60 Vbeta primers and 13 Jbeta primers. The protocol was immunoSEQ multiplex PCR, while the TCRdb copy is restricted to in-frame clones and leaves out a portion. The data hold around 99,000 clones, with roughly 69% observed a single time. Sequences were obtained from PBMCs. All receptors derive from a woman aged 25 to 45 in good health and CMV-seronegative.

For this clone: The same CDR3 arises from other DNA sequences in this sample as well. V and J are TRBV7-9 and TRBJ2-3; D uncertain. The germline CDR1 and CDR2 sequences are SEHNR and FQNEAQ (reference sequence). The CDR3 sequence is 13 residues long. V was pared by 5 bases and J by 2 bases, with 8 bases between. Here the CDR3 DNA reads TGTGCCAGCAGCCGAGAATCCACAGATACGCAGTATTTT. Amino acids: CASSRESTDTQYF.

The rearrangement links TRBV2 to TRBJ2-1; 11 bases match TRBD1. Losses at the gene ends were 6 bases for V and 6 bases for J; bases not matched to a gene: 7. From germline, CDR1 is SNHLY and CDR2 FYNNEI. The CDR3 has 15 amino acids. Here the CDR3 reads CASRPGTGGFNEQFF. The CDR3 DNA reads as TGTGCCAGCAGACCCGGGACAGGGGGTTTCAATGAGCAGTTCTTC.

The chain uses TRBV6-1 and TRBJ2-5, with D tentatively TRBD2 (6 bases). From germline, CDR1 is MNHNS and CDR2 SASEGT. The CDR3 contains 12 residues. V was trimmed by 8 bases and J by 0 bases, leaving 7 bases between them. CDR3 nucleotide sequence: TGTGCCAGCGGAGGGAACCAAGAGACCCAGTACTTC. Translated, it gives CASGGNQETQYF.

This chain uses TRBV6-4 with TRBJ1-2; D gene ambiguous. V lost 0 bases, J lost 1 base, and 6 bases lay in between. CDR1 MRHNA and CDR2 SNTAGT come from the germline V gene. CDR3 size: 14 residues. The chain's CDR3 is CASSDSNSNYGYTF. The CDR3 DNA is TGTGCCAGCAGTGACTCCAACAGTAACTATGGCTACACCTTC.

This clone has a handful of counts. This rearrangement joins TRBV9 to TRBJ1-3; D possibly corresponds to TRBD1 (6 bases). The CDR3 consists of 14 residues. The V and J ends lost 0 bases and 2 bases respectively, with 6 bases between them. Germline V lookup: CDR1 SGDLS, CDR2 YYNGEE. Here the CDR3 DNA reads TGTGCCAGCAGCGTAGGGACAGCTGGAAACACCATATATTTT. Translating gives CASSVGTAGNTIYF.

This clone turned up a few times. The rearrangement links TRBV9 to TRBJ2-7; 8 nucleotides align to TRBD1. The CDR3 contains 15 residues. V lost 4 bases to trimming and J lost 6 bases; unmatched junction nucleotides: 12. In germline, CDR1 is SGDLS, CDR2 YYNGEE. CDR3 protein: CASSRIQDRGGEQYF. In nucleotides, the CDR3 is TGTGCCAGCAGCCGAATCCAAGACAGGGGAGGCGAGCAGTACTTC. Using reference TRBV9 and TRBJ2-7 for the parts outside the CDR3, the full variable domain is DSGVTQTPKHLITATGQRVTLRCSPRSGDLSVYWYQQSLDQGLQFLIQYYNGEERAKGNILERFSAQQFPDLHSELNLSSLELGDSALYFCASSRIQDRGGEQYFGPGTRLTVT.